This T cell receptor beta chain was sequenced in a study of cytomegalovirus exposure and HLA in healthy donors. About the research overall: A prior study identified 110 million or so unique TCR beta sequences from about 180 million T cells. Study results and caveats: Under in vitro conditions, a few CMV-associated chains were confirmed as specific for CMV antigens.

The CDR3 is made up of 14 amino acids. Germline lookup yields CDR1 SGHRS and CDR2 YFSETQ. V was pared by 4 bases and J by 4 bases, with 7 bases of the junction left unmatched. The PCR employed 60 Vbeta primers together with 13 Jbeta primers. Sequencing used immunoSEQ multiplex PCR; TCRdb keeps in-frame clones, though not all of them. The repertoire table contains 130,000 or so clones. Turning to this clone: Its matching antigen is unknown.

Sequencing input: PBMCs. The rearrangement links TRBV5-1 to TRBJ2-7; 8 bases line up with TRBD2. This TCR was recovered from a woman aged 60 to 75 in good health and CMV-seronegative. CDR3 DNA sequence: TGCGCCAGCAGCGAAAGCGGGGGCTCATACGAGCAGTACTTC. Its protein is CASSESGGSYEQYF.